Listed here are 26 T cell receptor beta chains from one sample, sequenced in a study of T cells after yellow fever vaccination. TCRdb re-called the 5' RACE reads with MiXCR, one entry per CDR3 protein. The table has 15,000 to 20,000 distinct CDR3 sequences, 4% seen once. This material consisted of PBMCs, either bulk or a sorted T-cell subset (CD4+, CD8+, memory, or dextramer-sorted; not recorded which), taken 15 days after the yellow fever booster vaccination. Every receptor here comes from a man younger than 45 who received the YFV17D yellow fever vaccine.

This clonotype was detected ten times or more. The CDR3 loop reads CASSAGMGANVLTF. CDR3 DNA sequence: TGTGCCAGCAGTGCAGGGATGGGGGCCAACGTCCTGACTTTC. This sequence joins TRBV7-9 and TRBJ2-6; TRBD1 is a possible D gene (5 bases). V was shortened by 6 bases and J by 4 bases, with 10 bases between the two germline ends. The germline V gene has CDR1 SEHNR and CDR2 FQNEAQ (reference sequence). CDR3 length: 14 residues.

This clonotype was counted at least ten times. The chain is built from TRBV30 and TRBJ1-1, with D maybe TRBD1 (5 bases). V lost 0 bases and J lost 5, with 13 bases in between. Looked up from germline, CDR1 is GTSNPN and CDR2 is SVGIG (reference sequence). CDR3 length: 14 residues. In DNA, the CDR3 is TGTGCCTGGAGTGTACCCCCAGGGAGGACTGAAGCTTTCTTT. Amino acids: CAWSVPPGRTEAFF. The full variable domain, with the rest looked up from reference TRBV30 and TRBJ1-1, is SQTIHQWPATLVQPVGSPLSLECTVEGTSNPNLYWYRQAAGRGLQLLFYSVGIGQISSEVPQNLSASRPQDRQFILSSKKLLLSDSGFYLCAWSVPPGRTEAFFGQGTRLTVV.

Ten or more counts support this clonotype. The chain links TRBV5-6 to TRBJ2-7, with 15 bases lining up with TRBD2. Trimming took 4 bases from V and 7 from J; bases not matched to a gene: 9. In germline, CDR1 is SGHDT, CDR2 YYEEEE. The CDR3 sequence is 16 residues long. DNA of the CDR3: TGTGCCAGCAGCACAATCGGGACTAGCGGGAGGAAGGAGCAGTACTTC. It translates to CASSTIGTSGRKEQYF.

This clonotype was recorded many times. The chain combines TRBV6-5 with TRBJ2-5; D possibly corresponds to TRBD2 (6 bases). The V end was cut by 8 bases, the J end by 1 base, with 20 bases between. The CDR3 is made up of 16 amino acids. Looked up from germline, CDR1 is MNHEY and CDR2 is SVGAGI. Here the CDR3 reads CASGKTKGGPQETQYF. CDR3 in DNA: TGTGCCAGCGGAAAAACTAAGGGAGGCCCCCAAGAGACCCAGTACTTC.

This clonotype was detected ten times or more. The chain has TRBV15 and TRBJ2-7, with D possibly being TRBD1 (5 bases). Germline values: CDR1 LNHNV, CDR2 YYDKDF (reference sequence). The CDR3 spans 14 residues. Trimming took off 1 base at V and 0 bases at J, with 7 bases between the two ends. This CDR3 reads CATSRAGFSYEQYF. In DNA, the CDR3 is TGTGCCACCAGCAGAGCAGGGTTCTCCTACGAGCAGTACTTC.

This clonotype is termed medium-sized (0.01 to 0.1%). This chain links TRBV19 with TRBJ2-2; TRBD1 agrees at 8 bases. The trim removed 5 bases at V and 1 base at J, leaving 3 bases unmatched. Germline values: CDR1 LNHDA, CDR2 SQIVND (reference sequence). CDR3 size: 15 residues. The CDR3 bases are TGTGCCAGTAGTGCCGGGACAGGGAACACCGGGGAGCTGTTTTTT. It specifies CASSAGTGNTGELFF. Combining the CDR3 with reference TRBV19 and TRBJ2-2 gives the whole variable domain DGGITQSPKYLFRKEGQNVTLSCEQNLNHDAMYWYRQDPGQGLRLIYYSQIVNDFQKGDIAEGYSVSREKKESFPLTVTSAQKNPTAFYLCASSAGTGNTGELFFGEGSRLTVL.

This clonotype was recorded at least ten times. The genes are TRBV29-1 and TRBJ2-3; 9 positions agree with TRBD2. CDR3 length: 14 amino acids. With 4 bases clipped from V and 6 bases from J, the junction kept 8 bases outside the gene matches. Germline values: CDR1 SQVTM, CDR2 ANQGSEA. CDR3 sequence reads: CSVVGRLAVDTQYF. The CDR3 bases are TGCAGCGTTGTAGGTCGACTAGCGGTGGATACGCAGTATTTT.

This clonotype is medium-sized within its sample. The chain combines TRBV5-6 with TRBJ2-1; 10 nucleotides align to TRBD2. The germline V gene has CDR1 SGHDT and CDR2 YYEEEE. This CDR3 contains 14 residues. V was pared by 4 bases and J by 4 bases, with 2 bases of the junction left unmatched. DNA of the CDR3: TGTGCCAGCAGCAGGACTAGCGGTTACAATGAGCAGTTCTTC. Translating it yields CASSRTSGYNEQFF.

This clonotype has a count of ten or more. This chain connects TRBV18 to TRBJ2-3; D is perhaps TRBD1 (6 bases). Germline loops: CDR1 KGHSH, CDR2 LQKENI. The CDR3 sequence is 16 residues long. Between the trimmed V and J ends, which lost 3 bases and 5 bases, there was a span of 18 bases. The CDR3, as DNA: TGTGCCAGCTCACCCACAGCTCAGGGGAAGGAAGATACGCAGTATTTT. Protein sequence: CASSPTAQGKEDTQYF.

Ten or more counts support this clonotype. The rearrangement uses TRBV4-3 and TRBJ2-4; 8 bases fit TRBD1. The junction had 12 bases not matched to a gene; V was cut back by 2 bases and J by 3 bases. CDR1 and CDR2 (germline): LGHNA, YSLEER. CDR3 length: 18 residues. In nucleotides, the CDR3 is TGCGCCAGCAGCCAACGAAGGGGACAGGTTTTGGGCAAAAACATTCAGTACTTC. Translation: CASSQRRGQVLGKNIQYF.

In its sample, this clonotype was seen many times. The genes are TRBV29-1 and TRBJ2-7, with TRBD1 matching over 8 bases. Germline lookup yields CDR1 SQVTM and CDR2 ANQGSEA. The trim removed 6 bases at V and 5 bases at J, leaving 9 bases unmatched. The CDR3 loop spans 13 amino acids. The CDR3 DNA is TGCAGCGTCCTGGACAGGGCGGGCAACGAGCAGTACTTC. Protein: CSVLDRAGNEQYF.

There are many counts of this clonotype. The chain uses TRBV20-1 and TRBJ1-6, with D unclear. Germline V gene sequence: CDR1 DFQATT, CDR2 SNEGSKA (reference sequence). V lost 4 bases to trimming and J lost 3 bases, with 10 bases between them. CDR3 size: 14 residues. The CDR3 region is CSATQEDYNSPLHF. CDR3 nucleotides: TGCAGTGCTACCCAGGAGGACTATAATTCACCCCTCCACTTT.

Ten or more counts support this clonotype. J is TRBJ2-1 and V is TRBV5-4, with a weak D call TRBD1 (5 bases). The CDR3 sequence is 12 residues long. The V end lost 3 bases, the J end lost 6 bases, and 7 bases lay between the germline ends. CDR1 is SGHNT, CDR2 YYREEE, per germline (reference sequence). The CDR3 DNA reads TGTGCCAGCAGCTGGGGCACCAATGAGCAGTTCTTC. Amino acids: CASSWGTNEQFF.

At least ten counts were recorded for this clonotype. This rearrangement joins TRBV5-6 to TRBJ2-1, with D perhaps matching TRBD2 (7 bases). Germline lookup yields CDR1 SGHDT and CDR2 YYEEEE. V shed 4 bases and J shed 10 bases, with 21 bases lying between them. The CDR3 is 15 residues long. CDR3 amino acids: CASSPTPSGGGEQFF. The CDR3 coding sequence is TGTGCCAGCAGCCCTACCCCTAGCGGAGGGGGGGAGCAGTTCTTC.

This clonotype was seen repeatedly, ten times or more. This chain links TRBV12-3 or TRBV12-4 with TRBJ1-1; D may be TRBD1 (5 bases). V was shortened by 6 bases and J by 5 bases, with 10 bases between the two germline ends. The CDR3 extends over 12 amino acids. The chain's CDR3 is CASSWGSTEAFF. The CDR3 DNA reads TGTGCCAGCAGCTGGGGGTCTACTGAAGCTTTCTTT.

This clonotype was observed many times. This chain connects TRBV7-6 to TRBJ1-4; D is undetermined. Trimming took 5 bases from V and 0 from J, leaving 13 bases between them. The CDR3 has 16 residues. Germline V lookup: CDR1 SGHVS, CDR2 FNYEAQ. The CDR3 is CASSTGGLATNEKLFF. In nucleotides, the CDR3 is TGTGCCAGCAGCACCGGCGGGCTGGCAACTAATGAAAAACTGTTTTTT.

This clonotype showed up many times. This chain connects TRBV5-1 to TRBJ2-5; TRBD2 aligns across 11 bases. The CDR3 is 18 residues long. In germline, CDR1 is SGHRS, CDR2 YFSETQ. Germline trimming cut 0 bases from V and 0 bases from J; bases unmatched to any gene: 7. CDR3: CASSLDLGLAVNQETQYF. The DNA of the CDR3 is TGCGCCAGCAGCTTGGACCTGGGACTAGCGGTTAACCAAGAGACCCAGTACTTC.

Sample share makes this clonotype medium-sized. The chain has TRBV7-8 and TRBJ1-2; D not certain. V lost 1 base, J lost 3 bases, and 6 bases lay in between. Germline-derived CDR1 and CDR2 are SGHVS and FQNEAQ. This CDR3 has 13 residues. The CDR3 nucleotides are TGTGCCAGCAGCTTAGGTGGGGACTATGGCTACACCTTC. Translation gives CASSLGGDYGYTF.

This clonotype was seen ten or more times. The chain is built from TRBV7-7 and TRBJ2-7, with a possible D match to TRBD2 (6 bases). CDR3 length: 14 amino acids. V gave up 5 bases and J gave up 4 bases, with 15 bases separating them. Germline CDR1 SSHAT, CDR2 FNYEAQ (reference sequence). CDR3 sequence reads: CASSPDSGGYEQYF. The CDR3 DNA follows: TGTGCCAGCAGCCCAGACAGTGGAGGGTACGAGCAGTACTTC.

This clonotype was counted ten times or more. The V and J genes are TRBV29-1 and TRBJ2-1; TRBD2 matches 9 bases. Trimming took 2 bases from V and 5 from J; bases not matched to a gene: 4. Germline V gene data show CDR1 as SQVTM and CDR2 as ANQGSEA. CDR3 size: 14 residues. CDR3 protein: CSVERREGDNEQFF. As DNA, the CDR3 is TGCAGCGTTGAAAGGCGGGAGGGAGACAATGAGCAGTTCTTC.

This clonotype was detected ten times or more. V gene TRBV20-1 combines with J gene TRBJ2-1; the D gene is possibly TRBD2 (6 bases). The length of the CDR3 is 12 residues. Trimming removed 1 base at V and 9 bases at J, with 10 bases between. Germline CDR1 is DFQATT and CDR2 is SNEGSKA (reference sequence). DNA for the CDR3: TGCAGTGCTAGAGGACTAGTAAGTGAGCAGTTCTTC. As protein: CSARGLVSEQFF.

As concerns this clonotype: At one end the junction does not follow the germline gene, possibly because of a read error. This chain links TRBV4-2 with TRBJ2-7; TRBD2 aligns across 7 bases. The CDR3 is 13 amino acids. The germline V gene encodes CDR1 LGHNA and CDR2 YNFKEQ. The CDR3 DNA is TGTGCCAGGAGCCCCGGCGGGAGCTGCGAGCAGTACTTC. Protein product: CARSPGGSCEQYF.

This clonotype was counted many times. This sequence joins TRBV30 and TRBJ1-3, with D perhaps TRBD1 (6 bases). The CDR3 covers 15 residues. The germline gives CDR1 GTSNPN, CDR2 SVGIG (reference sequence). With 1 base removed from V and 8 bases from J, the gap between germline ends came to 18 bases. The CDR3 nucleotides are TGTGCCTGGAGTGGCAAGACCGGGACAATAGACACCATATATTTT. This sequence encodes CAWSGKTGTIDTIYF.

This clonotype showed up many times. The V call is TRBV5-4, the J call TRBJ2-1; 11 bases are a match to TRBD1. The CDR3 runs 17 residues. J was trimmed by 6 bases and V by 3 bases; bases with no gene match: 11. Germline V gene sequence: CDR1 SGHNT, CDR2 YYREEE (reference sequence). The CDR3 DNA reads TGTGCCAGCAGCTCCAACCCCCGGGACAGGGGGGGCAATGAGCAGTTCTTC. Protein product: CASSSNPRDRGGNEQFF.

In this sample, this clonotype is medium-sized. CDR3 DNA sequence: TGTGCCAGCAGCTCGTGGACAGGGATCGTAGGCAATGAGCAGTTCTTC. Protein sequence: CASSSWTGIVGNEQFF. The chain recombines TRBV7-9 with TRBJ2-1; 8 positions agree with TRBD1. In germline, CDR1 is SEHNR, CDR2 FQNEAQ (reference sequence). There are 16 residues in the CDR3. J was trimmed by 6 bases and V by 4 bases; bases with no gene match: 11. The entire variable domain, with the rest obtained from reference TRBV7-9 and TRBJ2-1, is as follows: DTGVSQNPRHKITKRGQNVTFRCDPISEHNRLYWYRQTLGQGPEFLTYFQNEAQLEKSRLLSDRFSAERPKGSFSTLEIQRTEQGDSAMYLCASSSWTGIVGNEQFFGPGTRLTVL.

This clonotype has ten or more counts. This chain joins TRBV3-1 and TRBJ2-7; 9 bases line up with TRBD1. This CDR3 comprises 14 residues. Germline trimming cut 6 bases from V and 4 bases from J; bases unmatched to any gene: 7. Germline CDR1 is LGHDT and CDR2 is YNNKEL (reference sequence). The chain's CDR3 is CASSHVGTGYEQYF. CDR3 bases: TGTGCCAGCAGTCACGTCGGGACAGGGTACGAGCAGTACTTC.